These 9 T cell receptor beta chains were all obtained from the same sample, sequenced in a study of T-cell memory formation after mild COVID-19. One entry per CDR3 protein results from TCRdb running MiXCR on the 5' RACE reads. The top ten hold under 8.5% of the sample, which has under 600,000 distinct CDR3 sequences, about a fifth seen once. Sequencing used PBMCs or a T cell subset sorted from them (not recorded which). The receptors originated from an adult woman who had mild COVID-19 (a few samples of this study predate the infection). Cell type and time point are not known.

This chain joins TRBV4-1 and TRBJ1-2, with a tentative D call TRBD1 (5 bases). Per the germline V gene, CDR1 is MGHRA and CDR2 is YSYEKL. The CDR3 consists of 14 residues. V was trimmed by 0 bases and J by 9 bases, leaving 14 bases between them. Here the CDR3 reads CASSQDGQGIRYTF. The CDR3 nucleotides are TGCGCCAGCAGCCAAGATGGCCAGGGAATTCGCTACACCTTC.

This clonotype was recorded a few times. The chain carries TRBV6-5 and TRBJ2-7; 10 nucleotides match TRBD2. The V segment lost 1 base and the J segment 3 bases; nucleotides outside the gene matches: 6. The CDR3 is made up of 16 amino acids. CDR1 and CDR2 from the germline V gene are MNHEY and SVGAGI. The CDR3 sequence is CASSYFSGRDDYEQYF. The CDR3 DNA follows: TGTGCCAGCAGTTACTTCAGCGGGAGGGATGACTACGAGCAGTACTTC.

This clonotype was seen repeatedly, ten times or more. The V call is TRBV7-3, the J call TRBJ2-4; 9 positions match TRBD1. The CDR3 is 16 residues long. Germline lookup yields CDR1 SGHTA and CDR2 FQGTGA. The V gene end was trimmed by 5 bases and the J gene end by 3 bases; junction bases not matched to a gene: 8. DNA for the CDR3: TGTGCCAGCAGCGCGACAGGGGGAGGGGGCAAAAACATTCAGTACTTC. Residues: CASSATGGGGKNIQYF.

V is TRBV5-6 and J is TRBJ2-1; D call uncertain. The CDR3 is 14 amino acids. Germline CDR1 SGHDT, CDR2 YYEEEE. V was trimmed by 4 bases and J by 8 bases, leaving 16 bases between them. The CDR3 protein is CASSPKNVADEQFF. The CDR3 DNA sequence: TGTGCCAGCAGCCCAAAGAACGTGGCCGATGAGCAGTTCTTC.

The chain is built from TRBV27 and TRBJ2-1; 8 positions match TRBD2. V dropped 5 bases and J dropped 15; count of bases not matched to a gene: 9. CDR1 is MNHEY and CDR2 is SMNVEV in the germline V gene (reference sequence). The CDR3 has 12 amino acids. The CDR3 DNA follows: TGTGCCAGCAGTCGATTAGCGGGGAGGGTGTTCTTC. Translating gives CASSRLAGRVFF.

The genes are TRBV21-1 and TRBJ1-2; the table's D call TRBD1 went unverified against the DNA. TRBV21-1 is tagged as a pseudogene. The CDR3 extends over 13 amino acids. The CDR3 nucleotides are TGTGCCAGCAGCTCCAGGGCCCGGGACAGGGATGCCTTC. Amino acids: CASSSRARDRDAF.

Many counts were recorded for this clonotype. The chain couples TRBV6-5 to TRBJ2-7, with TRBD2 matching 9 bases. Germline lookup yields CDR1 MNHEY and CDR2 SVGAGI. Germline trimming cut 6 bases from V and 4 bases from J; bases unmatched to any gene: 7. The CDR3 is made up of 14 amino acids. CDR3: CASSYTSGPYEQYF. Here the CDR3 DNA reads TGTGCCAGCAGCTACACTAGCGGGCCTTACGAGCAGTACTTC.

J is TRBJ2-6 and V is TRBV9; no clear D gene. CDR3 length: 17 residues. Trimming left V 3 bases short and J 4 bases short, with 17 bases between. Per germline, CDR1 SGDLS and CDR2 YYNGEE. The CDR3: CASSASGRAWGANVLTF. The CDR3 bases are TGTGCCAGCAGCGCTTCGGGCCGTGCGTGGGGGGCCAACGTCCTGACTTTC.

This clonotype was observed a single time. V and J are TRBV6-2 or TRBV6-3 and TRBJ1-6, with D unresolved. Trimming pared 6 bases from V and 0 bases from J, leaving 6 bases between. Germline assignment: CDR1 MNHEY and CDR2 SVGEGT. CDR3 length equals 14 residues. The CDR3: CASRPDSYNSPLHF. CDR3 sequence (DNA): TGTGCCAGCAGACCGGACTCCTATAATTCACCCCTCCACTTT.